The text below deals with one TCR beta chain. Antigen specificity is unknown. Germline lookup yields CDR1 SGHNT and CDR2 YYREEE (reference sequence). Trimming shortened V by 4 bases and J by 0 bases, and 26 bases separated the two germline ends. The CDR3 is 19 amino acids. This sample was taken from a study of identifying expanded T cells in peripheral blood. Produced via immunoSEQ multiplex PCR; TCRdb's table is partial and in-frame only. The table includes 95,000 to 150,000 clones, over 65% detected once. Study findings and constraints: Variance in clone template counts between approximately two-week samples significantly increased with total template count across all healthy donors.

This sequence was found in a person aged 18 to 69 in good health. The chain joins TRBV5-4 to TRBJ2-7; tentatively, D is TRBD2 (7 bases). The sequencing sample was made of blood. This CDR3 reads CASSERGHTGGPHSYEQYF. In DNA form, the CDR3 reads TGTGCCAGCAGCGAGAGGGGACACACGGGGGGCCCTCACTCCTACGAGCAGTACTTC.